These 26 T cell receptor beta chains were all obtained from the same sample, sequenced in a study of T-cell memory formation after mild COVID-19. TCRdb passed the 5' RACE reads through MiXCR, listing each CDR3 protein once. Of under 550,000 distinct CDR3 sequences listed, 15% to 20% were seen once; the top ten hold more than 9%. Material for sequencing was PBMCs or a T cell subset sorted from them (not recorded which). The receptors derive from an adult woman who had mild COVID-19 (a few samples of this study predate the infection). Cell type and time point are not known.

V usage is TRBV6-1 and J usage is TRBJ1-2; TRBD1 aligns across 11 bases. The CDR3 is made up of 15 amino acids. Germline V CDR1 and CDR2: MNHNS, SASEGT. J was trimmed by 5 bases and V by 2 bases; bases with no gene match: 4. The CDR3 nucleotides read TGTGCCAGCAGTGAATGGACAGGGGGCAGATATGGCTACACCTTC. This sequence encodes CASSEWTGGRYGYTF.

The V call is TRBV29-1, the J call TRBJ2-1, with no clear D. The V end lost 4 bases, the J end lost 9 bases, and 13 bases lay between the germline ends. The CDR3 consists of 12 residues. Germline V gene data show CDR1 as SQVTM and CDR2 as ANQGSEA. The CDR3 loop is CSVVGPVLEQFF. The DNA for the CDR3 is TGCAGCGTTGTAGGACCAGTACTTGAGCAGTTCTTC.

This clonotype has just a few counts. The V gene is TRBV9, the J gene TRBJ2-1; no firm D call. The CDR3 is made up of 15 amino acids. V was shortened by 5 bases and J by 4 bases, with 16 bases between the two germline ends. In germline, CDR1 is SGDLS, CDR2 YYNGEE. In nucleotides, the CDR3 is TGTGCCAGCAGTCCCCTGGGCAGGAATTACAATGAGCAGTTCTTC. Translated, it gives CASSPLGRNYNEQFF.

The rearrangement links TRBV9 to TRBJ2-1, with 11 bases aligning to TRBD2. The V and J ends lost 4 bases and 0 bases, in that order; junction bases with no gene match: 6. The germline CDR1 and CDR2 sequences are SGDLS and YYNGEE. CDR3 size: 17 residues. The CDR3 spells CASSLGTSGGSYNEQFF. The DNA of the CDR3 is TGTGCCAGCAGCCTCGGGACTAGCGGAGGCTCCTACAATGAGCAGTTCTTC.

This chain joins TRBV2 and TRBJ1-1; perhaps TRBD1 as D (5 bases). This CDR3 region has 15 residues. Trimming left V 4 bases short and J 4 bases short, with 16 bases between. Germline loops: CDR1 SNHLY, CDR2 FYNNEI. Written as DNA, the CDR3 is TGTGCCAGCAGTGTCCAAGGGGTCGGTAGCACTGAAGCTTTCTTT. It encodes CASSVQGVGSTEAFF.

The table lists this clonotype with a few counts. V is TRBV25-1 and J is TRBJ1-4; 7 bases are a match to TRBD1. This CDR3 contains 15 residues. Germline trimming cut 5 bases from V and 5 bases from J; bases unmatched to any gene: 8. In germline, CDR1 is MGHDK, CDR2 SYGVNS. CDR3 protein: CASSSDRVGNEKLFF. CDR3 coding DNA: TGTGCCAGCAGTAGCGACAGGGTCGGAAATGAAAAACTGTTTTTT.

This clonotype was counted only a few times. The genes are TRBV4-1 and TRBJ1-5; TRBD1 matches 11 bases. This CDR3 region has 16 residues. The junction had 8 bases not matched to a gene; V was cut back by 5 bases and J by 5 bases. Per germline, CDR1 MGHRA and CDR2 YSYEKL. The CDR3 sequence is CASSSADRGLYQPQHF. CDR3 bases: TGCGCCAGCAGCTCAGCGGACAGGGGGCTGTATCAGCCCCAGCATTTT.

The V call is TRBV6-2 or TRBV6-3, the J call TRBJ2-3; the D is unclear. With 4 bases removed from V and 9 bases from J, the gap between germline ends came to 8 bases. The CDR3 consists of 11 residues. Looked up from germline, CDR1 is MNHEY and CDR2 is SVGEGT. The DNA of the CDR3 is TGTGCCAGCAGTTCCCCCCAAACGCAGTATTTT. Translation gives CASSSPQTQYF.

This clonotype was seen ten or more times. The J gene is TRBJ2-1, the V gene TRBV4-1; either TRBD1 or TRBD2 may supply D (5 bases each). V was trimmed by 5 bases and J by 5 bases, leaving 16 bases between them. The CDR3 runs to 15 residues. Looked up from germline, CDR1 is MGHRA and CDR2 is YSYEKL. CDR3 nucleotides: TGCGCCAGCAGCAACCGGGGCCTCTCGCACAATGAGCAGTTCTTC. This translates into CASSNRGLSHNEQFF.

The V gene is TRBV7-6, the J gene TRBJ2-1; TRBD2 matches 15 bases. J was trimmed by 7 bases and V by 5 bases; bases with no gene match: 9. This CDR3 has 17 amino acids. The germline V gene encodes CDR1 SGHVS and CDR2 FNYEAQ. In DNA, the CDR3 is TGTGCCAGCAGCGACCCCCCCGGGACTAGCGGGAGGAATGAGCAGTTCTTC. Protein sequence: CASSDPPGTSGRNEQFF.

The rearrangement uses TRBV7-9 and TRBJ2-3; perhaps TRBD1 as D (6 bases). Germline V gene lookup returns CDR1 SEHNR and CDR2 FQNEAQ (reference sequence). This CDR3 has 13 amino acids. Between the trimmed V and J ends, which lost 5 bases and 5 bases, there was a span of 11 bases. DNA of the CDR3: TGTGCCAGCAGCCAACAGGGTGGAGATACGCAGTATTTT. Protein sequence: CASSQQGGDTQYF.

This clonotype was recorded a few times. The chain joins TRBV20-1 to TRBJ1-1; D perhaps matches TRBD1 (6 bases). Per germline, CDR1 DFQATT and CDR2 SNEGSKA (reference sequence). CDR3 length: 13 amino acids. This chain's CDR3 is CRVNRDMNTEAFF. CDR3 DNA sequence: TGCAGAGTTAACAGGGATATGAACACTGAAGCTTTCTTT.

The V gene is TRBV20-1, the J gene TRBJ2-3, with D unresolved. The germline gives CDR1 DFQATT, CDR2 SNEGSKA (reference sequence). The CDR3 length is 13 residues. The V end lost 3 bases, the J end lost 1 base, and 8 bases lay between the germline ends. The CDR3 protein is CSASPQRTDTQYF. Written as DNA, the CDR3 is TGCAGTGCTAGTCCTCAGCGCACAGATACGCAGTATTTT.

The chain recombines TRBV27 with TRBJ1-5, with 7 bases identical to TRBD1. The germline gives CDR1 MNHEY, CDR2 SMNVEV (reference sequence). Trimming took 5 bases from V and 1 from J; bases not matched to a gene: 14. CDR3 length: 18 amino acids. CDR3 residues: CASSPRGFSAGSNQPQHF. Written as DNA, the CDR3 is TGTGCCAGCAGTCCCAGGGGGTTTTCGGCAGGGAGCAATCAGCCCCAGCATTTT.

This clonotype was seen a handful of times. The J gene is TRBJ2-1, the V gene TRBV30, with D hard to call. V lost 1 base to trimming and J lost 7 bases, with 8 bases between them. The CDR3 consists of 12 residues. The V gene's germline CDR1 is GTSNPN and CDR2 SVGIG (reference sequence). CDR3 region: CAWSGLANEQFF. CDR3 nucleotide sequence: TGTGCCTGGAGTGGGTTAGCAAATGAGCAGTTCTTC.

This clonotype showed up just a few times. The chain joins TRBV20-1 to TRBJ2-3; D not resolved. This CDR3 has 16 amino acids. Germline values: CDR1 DFQATT, CDR2 SNEGSKA (reference sequence). V lost 5 bases and J 2 bases, leaving 20 bases between the germline ends. The CDR3 DNA reads TGCAGTGCTGACCGACTTGAAAAGATGAACACAGATACGCAGTATTTT. This sequence encodes CSADRLEKMNTDTQYF.

This chain links TRBV5-1 with TRBJ2-5, with unresolved D. The CDR3 sequence is 13 residues long. Germline V gene data show CDR1 as SGHRS and CDR2 as YFSETQ. Trimming stripped 0 bases from V and 3 bases from J, with 6 bases between. CDR3: CASSLGKEETQYF. In nucleotides, the CDR3 is TGCGCCAGCAGCTTGGGGAAAGAAGAGACCCAGTACTTC.

This clonotype was seen a handful of times. The rearrangement joins TRBV5-1 to TRBJ1-1; D ambiguous. The CDR3 length is 14 residues. Germline lookup yields CDR1 SGHRS and CDR2 YFSETQ. With 0 bases removed from V and 7 bases from J, the gap between germline ends came to 13 bases. The CDR3 DNA sequence: TGCGCCAGCAGCTTGGTTCAAGTCCCCTTTGAAGCTTTCTTT. Translation: CASSLVQVPFEAFF.

This clonotype was observed many times. One junction end does not reproduce the germline sequence, and a read error may be involved. This chain links TRBV12-3 or TRBV12-4 with TRBJ2-1; 11 positions match TRBD1. The CDR3 covers 14 residues. CDR3 protein: CASSWGQGVNEQFF. Here the CDR3 DNA reads TGCGCCAGCAGCTGGGGACAGGGGGTCAATGAGCAGTTCTTC.

There are a few counts of this clonotype. The V gene is TRBV29-1, the J gene TRBJ2-7; a weak D match, TRBD1 (6 bases). Germline assignment: CDR1 SQVTM and CDR2 ANQGSEA. V lost 6 bases and J lost 4, with 13 bases in between. The CDR3 has 12 amino acids. The CDR3 bases are TGCAGCGTACGGACAGTTTTGTACGAGCAGTACTTC. It specifies CSVRTVLYEQYF.

The V and J genes are TRBV14 and TRBJ2-6; 7 bases line up with TRBD1. Germline CDR1 SGHDN, CDR2 FVKESK. The ends lost 4 bases at V and 0 bases at J; junction bases unmatched: 6. The CDR3 runs to 17 residues. The CDR3 protein is CASSPDRLSSGANVLTF. The CDR3 region has the DNA TGTGCCAGCAGCCCGGACAGGCTGAGCTCTGGGGCCAACGTCCTGACTTTC.

This clonotype appeared a few times. The genes are TRBV6-2 or TRBV6-3 and TRBJ2-1; 10 bases agree with TRBD2. The CDR3 runs 16 residues. V lost 5 bases, J lost 4 bases, and 8 bases stayed unmatched. In germline, CDR1 is MNHEY, CDR2 SVGEGT. The CDR3 DNA reads TGTGCCAGCAGTACCCCTAGCGGGGGCCAGTACAATGAGCAGTTCTTC. Protein product: CASSTPSGGQYNEQFF.

This chain uses TRBV6-5 with TRBJ2-1, with a weak D call TRBD2 (7 bases). Germline loops: CDR1 MNHEY, CDR2 SVGAGI. V was cut by 4 bases and J by 8 bases, with 18 bases left in between. This CDR3 is 15 amino acids long. The CDR3 loop is CASSLGGAGRYEQFF. CDR3 in DNA: TGTGCCAGCAGTTTAGGGGGGGCTGGGAGGTATGAGCAGTTCTTC.

A few counts support this clonotype. V is TRBV7-6 and J is TRBJ2-3; a weak D match, TRBD2 (7 bases). This CDR3 comprises 15 residues. Germline V gives CDR1 SGHVS, CDR2 FNYEAQ. V lost 5 bases, J lost 5 bases, and 17 bases lay in between. This CDR3 reads CASSNMGGAKDTQYF. As DNA, the CDR3 is TGTGCCAGCAGCAACATGGGGGGGGCCAAAGATACGCAGTATTTT.

The J gene is TRBJ2-7, the V gene TRBV5-5, with D possibly being TRBD2 (6 bases). The CDR3 is made up of 16 amino acids. Deletions cut 4 bases from V and 0 bases from J, with 17 bases between. Germline V CDR1 and CDR2: SGHKS, YYEKEE (reference sequence). The CDR3 spells CASSPGGLASSYEQYF. The CDR3, as DNA: TGTGCCAGCAGCCCCGGAGGTCTAGCGAGCTCCTACGAGCAGTACTTC.

This clonotype turned up a few times. The chain employs TRBV3-1 and TRBJ2-7; D not certain. CDR3 length: 13 amino acids. V was trimmed by 0 bases and J by 3 bases, leaving 6 bases between them. Per the germline V gene, CDR1 is LGHDT and CDR2 is YNNKEL (reference sequence). CDR3 in DNA: TGTGCCAGCAGCCAAGAAGTCTACTACGAGCAGTACTTC. Its protein is CASSQEVYYEQYF.